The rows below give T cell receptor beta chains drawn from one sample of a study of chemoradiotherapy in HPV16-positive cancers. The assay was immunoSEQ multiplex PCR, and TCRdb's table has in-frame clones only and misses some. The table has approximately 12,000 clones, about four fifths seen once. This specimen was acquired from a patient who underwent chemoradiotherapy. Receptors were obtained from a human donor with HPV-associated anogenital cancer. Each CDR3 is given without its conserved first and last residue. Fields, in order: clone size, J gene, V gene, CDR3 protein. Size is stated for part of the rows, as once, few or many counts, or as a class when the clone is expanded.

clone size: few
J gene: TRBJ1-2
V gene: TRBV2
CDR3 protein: ASSRPDTGGLGYGYT

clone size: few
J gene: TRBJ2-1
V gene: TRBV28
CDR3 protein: ASSLFRFDYNEQF

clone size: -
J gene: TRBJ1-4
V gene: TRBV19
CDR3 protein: ASSPMAANEKLF

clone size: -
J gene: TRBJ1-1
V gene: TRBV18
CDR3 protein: ASSPEQGQMNTEAF

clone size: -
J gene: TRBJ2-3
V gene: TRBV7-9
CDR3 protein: ASSLGGGYTDTQY

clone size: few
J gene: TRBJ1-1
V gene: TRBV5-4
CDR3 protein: ASSLVPNTEAF

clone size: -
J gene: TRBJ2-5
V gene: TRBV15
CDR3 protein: ATSRDPRAAGKETQY

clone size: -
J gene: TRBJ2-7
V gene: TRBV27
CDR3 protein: ASRKRQDISYEQY

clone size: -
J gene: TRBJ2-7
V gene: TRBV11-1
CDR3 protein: ASSDRDRLNYEQY

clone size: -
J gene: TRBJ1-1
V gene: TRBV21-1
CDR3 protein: ASRKGRLGGNTEAF

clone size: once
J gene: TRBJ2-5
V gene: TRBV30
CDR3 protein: AQRGQDQETQY

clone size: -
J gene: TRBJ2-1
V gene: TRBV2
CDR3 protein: ASSNSLF

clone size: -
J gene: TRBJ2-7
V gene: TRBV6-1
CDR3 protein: ASRYGRGGEQY

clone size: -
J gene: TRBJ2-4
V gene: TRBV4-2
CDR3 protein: ASSQVSQDKNIQY

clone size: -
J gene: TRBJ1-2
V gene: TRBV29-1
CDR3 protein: SDSGDGYT

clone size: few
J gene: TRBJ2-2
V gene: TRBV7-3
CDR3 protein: ASSPTTGGAIYTGELF

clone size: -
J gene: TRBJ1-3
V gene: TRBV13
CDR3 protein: ASSTGRGLRNTIY

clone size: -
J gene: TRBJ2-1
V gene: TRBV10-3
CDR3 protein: AINAGSSYNEQF

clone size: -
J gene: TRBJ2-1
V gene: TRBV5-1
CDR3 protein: ASEGTEQF

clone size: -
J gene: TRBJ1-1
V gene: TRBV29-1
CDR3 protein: SPSRVTETEAF